Presented here are 15 T cell receptor beta chains from one specimen sequenced in a study of cytomegalovirus exposure and HLA in healthy donors. Amplification used 60 Vbeta primers and 13 Jbeta primers. The repertoire was sequenced with immunoSEQ multiplex PCR; TCRdb's copy has only in-frame clones and lacks some. The sample holds approximately 130,000 clones, 77% seen once. Material: PBMCs. These TCRs come from a man between 18 and 29 years old in good health and CMV-seropositive.

The rearrangement joins TRBV10-3 to TRBJ2-2, with D possibly being TRBD1 (6 bases). The CDR3 totals 14 residues. The V gene's germline CDR1 is ENHRY and CDR2 SYGVKD. Trimming stripped 5 bases from V and 3 bases from J, with 10 bases between. The CDR3 DNA is TGTGCCATCAGTACCAGGGGACACACCGGGGAGCTGTTTTTT. Translating gives CAISTRGHTGELFF.

The chain uses TRBV5-1 and TRBJ2-2; TRBD1 matches at 7 bases. This CDR3 comprises 15 residues. V was clipped by 1 base and J by 2 bases; unmatched bases: 2. CDR1 and CDR2 from the germline V gene are SGHRS and YFSETQ. The CDR3 DNA reads TGCGCCAGCAGCTTGTACAGGGGTAACACCGGGGAGCTGTTTTTT. It encodes CASSLYRGNTGELFF.

The chain couples TRBV9 to TRBJ1-1, with 7 bases lining up with TRBD1. Germline V gives CDR1 SGDLS, CDR2 YYNGEE. The CDR3 is 16 residues long. The V gene end was trimmed by 3 bases and the J gene end by 4 bases; junction bases not matched to a gene: 12. The CDR3 DNA reads as TGTGCCAGCAGCGGAAGTGCAGGGGGTTGGGGCACTGAAGCTTTCTTT. This codes for CASSGSAGGWGTEAFF.

This clone was counted a few times. V gene TRBV5-1 combines with J gene TRBJ2-3, with D possibly TRBD2 on 6 matching bases. Per germline, CDR1 SGHRS and CDR2 YFSETQ. V lost 4 bases and J 2 bases, leaving 14 bases between the germline ends. The CDR3 length is 15 residues. The CDR3 bases are TGCGCCAGCAGCGGGGACTTCACTAACACAGATACGCAGTATTTT. As protein: CASSGDFTNTDTQYF.

J is TRBJ1-1 and V is TRBV6-6, with TRBD1 as a possible D gene (6 bases). This CDR3 contains 15 residues. Trimming left V 6 bases short and J 6 bases short, with 20 bases between. Germline CDR1 is MNHNY and CDR2 is SVGAGI (reference sequence). CDR3 DNA sequence: TGTGCCAGCAGGATAGGGGGGGCGCCTCGTGCTGAAGCTTTCTTT. Translation: CASRIGGAPRAEAFF.

This chain connects TRBV11-2 to TRBJ2-3, with a weak D call TRBD2 (5 bases). V lost 3 bases and J 2 bases, leaving 9 bases between the germline ends. CDR1 SGHAT and CDR2 FQNNGV come from the germline V gene. This CDR3 comprises 14 residues. CDR3 nucleotides: TGTGCCAGCAGCTTCGGCGGACTCACAGATACGCAGTATTTT. Translated, it gives CASSFGGLTDTQYF.

J is TRBJ2-1 and V is TRBV10-3; 7 nucleotides align to TRBD2. Germline V gives CDR1 ENHRY, CDR2 SYGVKD. The V and J ends lost 3 bases and 7 bases, in that order; junction bases with no gene match: 21. The CDR3 consists of 19 residues. The chain's CDR3 is CAISEPHTTSVISLNEQFF. DNA of the CDR3: TGTGCCATCAGTGAACCCCATACTACTAGCGTCATTTCTCTGAATGAGCAGTTCTTC.

The chain uses TRBV6-1 and TRBJ1-1; maybe TRBD1 (5 bases). The V end lost 0 bases, the J end lost 4 bases, and 15 bases lay between the germline ends. This CDR3 region has 16 residues. Looked up from germline, CDR1 is MNHNS and CDR2 is SASEGT. The CDR3 here is CASSEAQGVPGTEAFF. The CDR3 nucleotides read TGTGCCAGCAGTGAAGCGCAAGGGGTCCCGGGCACTGAAGCTTTCTTT.

The rearrangement joins TRBV18 to TRBJ1-1; 7 bases match TRBD1. Germline CDR1 and CDR2: KGHSH and LQKENI. V was pared by 6 bases and J by 1 base, with 11 bases of the junction left unmatched. This CDR3 has 16 amino acids. The CDR3 DNA reads as TGTGCCAGCTCCCCGGTCGGACAGGATCCGAACACTGAAGCTTTCTTT. Residues: CASSPVGQDPNTEAFF.

The V and J genes are TRBV29-1 and TRBJ1-1; possible D gene TRBD1, 5 bases. The CDR3 covers 12 residues. Germline CDR1 and CDR2: SQVTM and ANQGSEA. The V end lost 8 bases, the J end lost 4 bases, and 14 bases lay between the germline ends. Here the CDR3 DNA reads TGCAGCATCTCAGGGATTGCCACTGAAGCTTTCTTT. Amino acids: CSISGIATEAFF.

V and J are TRBV19 and TRBJ2-7, with 10 nucleotides matching TRBD1. Unmatched junction bases numbered 5, after V lost 3 bases and J lost 6 bases. Germline loops: CDR1 LNHDA, CDR2 SQIVND (reference sequence). The CDR3 has 14 amino acids. The CDR3 here is CASSMTGGRSEQYF. The CDR3 coding sequence is TGTGCCAGTAGTATGACAGGGGGCCGGAGCGAGCAGTACTTC.

The chain uses TRBV29-1 and TRBJ2-1, with no clear D. The CDR3 runs 14 residues. V lost 2 bases and J lost 5, with 13 bases in between. Germline V lookup: CDR1 SQVTM, CDR2 ANQGSEA. CDR3 sequence (DNA): TGCAGCGTTGAATGGAGCCTAAAACACAATGAGCAGTTCTTC. This gives the protein CSVEWSLKHNEQFF.

The rearrangement links TRBV27 to TRBJ1-4; 11 bases align to TRBD1. Germline V gene lookup returns CDR1 MNHEY and CDR2 SMNVEV (reference sequence). V was pared by 7 bases and J by 3 bases, with 16 bases of the junction left unmatched. CDR3 length: 19 amino acids. CDR3 amino acids: CASTPLVGQGDVANEKLFF. In DNA form, the CDR3 reads TGTGCCAGCACCCCTTTGGTGGGACAGGGGGATGTAGCTAATGAAAAACTGTTTTTT.

The chain links TRBV28 to TRBJ2-7, with 7 positions matching TRBD1. The CDR3 runs 14 residues. CDR1 MDHEN and CDR2 SYDVKM come from the germline V gene. V lost 6 bases, J lost 6 bases, and 11 bases stayed unmatched. The CDR3 DNA follows: TGTGCCAGCAGGACGGGACAGACCCTGGGCGAGCAGTACTTC. This codes for CASRTGQTLGEQYF.

The rearrangement joins TRBV2 to TRBJ2-1; D may be TRBD1 (6 bases). Germline assignment: CDR1 SNHLY and CDR2 FYNNEI. CDR3 size: 13 residues. V dropped 7 bases and J dropped 6 bases, with 13 bases sitting between them. CDR3 sequence reads: CASIRDIGNEQFF. The CDR3 DNA follows: TGTGCCAGCATCCGGGACATTGGCAATGAGCAGTTCTTC.